This TCR beta chain was identified in a study of blood T cell repertoires in COVID-19 (dated by TCRdb to about 2020). Regarding the complete study: Collaborator samples came from the United States, Italy and Spain and covered acute and convalescent phases of COVID-19. The prospective study material was composed of cDNA or gDNA derived from T cells, B-cell-depleted T cells, or PBMCs. Subjects who had been exposed to COVID-19, were actively infected with it, or had recovered from it provided the deeply sampled blood TCRbeta repertoires that made up the dataset. The repertoires were released in a freely available public database intended as a resource for research on the immune response to SARS-CoV-2. The samples were drawn from two sources: the first 160 participants of the ongoing ImmuneRACE study, and over 950 subjects contributed by 6 global collaborators. Nearly every sample came with metadata listing a de-identified subject ID, COVID-19 status, age in years and sex. Where available, HLA class I and class II types were taken from metadata supplied by the sample provider and were not determined by assay-based typing. Study-wide findings and limitations: The quantity of clinical and demographic metadata differed by source and by participant and was supplied without curation.

Collaborating institutions collected whole blood in K2EDTA tubes following their own protocols. For TCRbeta analysis, collaborators shipped samples as frozen whole blood, isolated PBMCs, or DNA extracted from either of those sample types. Concerning this clone itself: The antigen it binds to is not known. Base qualities are not recorded, but no much larger clone differs from it by a single base.

The immunoSEQ Assay, a bias-controlled multiplex PCR, was used to amplify TCRbeta CDR3 regions from genomic DNA. In the paper's pipeline: The number of nucleated cells in each sample was estimated by amplification of reference gene primers within the assay. To quantify the absolute abundance of each unique TCRbeta CDR3 rearrangement, sequence reads were collapsed and filtered. Productive Simpson clonality was computed per sample as the square root of Simpson's diversity index over productive rearrangements. In its TCRdb copy, this immuneACCESS table keeps in-frame sequences only and misses some clones. Where compared with another copy, unresolved V genes explain less than half of these, and the others have no known cause. V and J calls and clone size are as listed in that table; D and trimming were resolved from the DNA. The sample contains 25,000 or so clones, 94% of them found a single time. Jointly, the top ten make up about 4% of the sample.

Sequencing was carried out using peripheral blood. The TCR comes from a woman aged 50 to 65 with active COVID-19.

The nucleotide sequence is TGTGCCAGCAGCTTACTAACTCATAGTACAGATACGCAGTATTTT. It translates as CASSLLTHSTDTQYF. This chain is built from TRBV7-9 and TRBJ2-3; no D gene can be assigned with confidence. Cut back by 2 bases and 3 bases, the V and J ends lie 12 bases apart. The CDR3 has 15 amino acids, counting the end cysteine and phenylalanine. Solely the CDR3 DNA is kept, with 45 bases framed from the first base. As encoded in the germline V gene (reference sequence), CDR1 is SEHNR while CDR2 is FQNEAQ.